These 22 T cell receptor beta chains originate from one sample sequenced in a study of blood T cell repertoires in COVID-19. Using immunoSEQ multiplex PCR, the repertoire was profiled, and TCRdb retains in-frame clones only, with some absent. The profile shows about 24,000 clones, approximately 88% of them singletons. The sequencing sample was made of peripheral blood. These receptors all come from a man aged 70-80 years with COVID-19, enrolled during active disease.

The chain employs TRBV7-9 and TRBJ1-6; D gene unclear. Germline assignment: CDR1 SEHNR and CDR2 FQNEAQ (reference sequence). The CDR3 is made up of 12 amino acids. V lost 4 bases, J lost 7 bases, and 5 bases lay in between. The DNA of the CDR3 is TGTGCCAGCAGCTACGAGAATTCACCCCTCCACTTT. This codes for CASSYENSPLHF.

The CDR3 loop is CASSPRGEDQPQHF. CDR3 nucleotide sequence: TGTGCCAGCAGCCCCAGGGGGGAAGATCAGCCCCAGCATTTT. The V call is TRBV7-9, the J call TRBJ1-5, with TRBD1 matching over 7 bases. This CDR3 spans 14 amino acids. After removal of 5 bases from V and 5 bases from J, the junction contained 6 bases not matched to a gene. Germline CDR1 is SEHNR and CDR2 is FQNEAQ (reference sequence). The variable domain in full, completed from reference TRBV7-9 and TRBJ1-5, reads DTGVSQNPRHKITKRGQNVTFRCDPISEHNRLYWYRQTLGQGPEFLTYFQNEAQLEKSRLLSDRFSAERPKGSFSTLEIQRTEQGDSAMYLCASSPRGEDQPQHFGDGTRLSIL.

The chain links TRBV15 to TRBJ2-7, with 7 bases identical to TRBD1. The J segment lost 5 bases and the V segment lost 2 bases, leaving 6 bases of the junction unmatched. The germline V gene has CDR1 LNHNV and CDR2 YYDKDF (reference sequence). CDR3 length: 14 amino acids. CDR3 sequence reads: CATSRNRGFDEQYF. CDR3 bases: TGTGCCACCAGCAGAAACAGGGGATTCGACGAGCAGTACTTC.

The CDR3: CASTAGQGSTDTQYF. The CDR3 bases are TGTGCCAGCACCGCGGGACAGGGAAGCACAGATACGCAGTATTTT. V usage is TRBV27 and J usage is TRBJ2-3; 9 nucleotides align to TRBD1. The CDR3 spans 15 residues. V lost 7 bases to trimming and J lost 0 bases; unmatched junction nucleotides: 5. Per germline, CDR1 MNHEY and CDR2 SMNVEV (reference sequence).

The V and J genes are TRBV6-1 and TRBJ1-1; 9 bases line up with TRBD1. Germline V gene data show CDR1 as MNHNS and CDR2 as SASEGT. The CDR3 has 19 amino acids. Trimming at V came to 4 bases and at J to 5 bases, leaving 20 bases not matched to a gene. CDR3 DNA: TGTGCCAGCAGTGCGCTTCGATCCGGGACAGGGATAGGAAGAACTGAAGCTTTCTTT. Protein: CASSALRSGTGIGRTEAFF.

CDR3 region: CASSSSLGGTGDYTF. The CDR3 coding sequence is TGTGCCAGCAGTTCATCCCTGGGGGGGACGGGCGACTACACCTTC. This chain links TRBV27 with TRBJ1-2, with a weak D call TRBD1 (5 bases). Looked up from germline, CDR1 is MNHEY and CDR2 is SMNVEV (reference sequence). The V end was cut by 4 bases, the J end by 10 bases, with 22 bases between. The CDR3 covers 15 residues.

This chain links TRBV11-2 with TRBJ2-1, with 11 bases lining up with TRBD2. CDR1 SGHAT and CDR2 FQNNGV come from the germline V gene. The length of the CDR3 is 16 residues. Trimming took 8 bases from V and 5 from J; bases not matched to a gene: 11. This chain's CDR3 is CASELAGVVENNEQFF. CDR3 bases: TGTGCCAGCGAACTAGCGGGAGTAGTGGAAAACAATGAGCAGTTCTTC.

The chain is built from TRBV7-9 and TRBJ1-2; the D gene is possibly TRBD1 (6 bases). The CDR3 length is 16 residues. V was trimmed by 2 bases and J by 3 bases, leaving 16 bases between them. Germline V gene lookup returns CDR1 SEHNR and CDR2 FQNEAQ (reference sequence). The CDR3 spells CASSLLLGTHDYGYTF. In DNA form, the CDR3 reads TGTGCCAGCAGCTTACTTTTAGGGACACATGACTATGGCTACACCTTC.

This chain connects TRBV24-1 to TRBJ2-5; 7 nucleotides align to TRBD1. Per the germline V gene, CDR1 is KGHDR and CDR2 is SFDVKD. The CDR3 contains 14 residues. V dropped 2 bases and J dropped 4; count of bases not matched to a gene: 3. DNA for the CDR3: TGTGCCACCAGTGATTCCGGGACAGCAGAGACCCAGTACTTC. Protein sequence: CATSDSGTAETQYF.

This chain joins TRBV10-3 and TRBJ2-3, with 9 bases aligning to TRBD2. The CDR3 spans 15 residues. Losses at the gene ends were 6 bases for V and 0 bases for J; bases not matched to a gene: 4. Germline loops: CDR1 ENHRY, CDR2 SYGVKD. This CDR3 is CAISLAGVSTDTQYF. The CDR3 DNA is TGTGCCATCAGCTTAGCGGGGGTAAGCACAGATACGCAGTATTTT.

The V call is TRBV4-1, the J call TRBJ2-6; D is perhaps TRBD1 (6 bases). V lost 0 bases and J 2 bases, leaving 11 bases between the germline ends. The length of the CDR3 is 17 residues. CDR1 is MGHRA and CDR2 is YSYEKL in the germline V gene. The DNA of the CDR3 is TGCGCCAGCAGCCAAGAGCAAGGGGGAGCTGGGGCCAACGTCCTGACTTTC. Protein: CASSQEQGGAGANVLTF.

The chain is built from TRBV7-2 and TRBJ2-5; maybe TRBD1 (6 bases). The germline V and J ends were trimmed by 4 bases and 1 base, with 13 bases remaining between them. CDR3 length: 15 residues. The germline V gene encodes CDR1 SGHTA and CDR2 FQGNSA. The CDR3 reads CASSSPTGLQETQYF. In DNA, the CDR3 is TGTGCCAGCAGCTCTCCGACAGGCCTCCAAGAGACCCAGTACTTC.

J is TRBJ1-2 and V is TRBV7-9; 12 nucleotides align to TRBD1. The CDR3 totals 17 residues. Trimming at V came to 2 bases and at J to 7 bases, leaving 11 bases not matched to a gene. CDR1 is SEHNR, CDR2 FQNEAQ, per germline (reference sequence). CDR3: CASSLLQGQGAFGGYTF. The DNA for the CDR3 is TGTGCCAGCAGCTTACTCCAGGGACAGGGGGCATTTGGTGGCTACACCTTC.

The genes are TRBV10-3 and TRBJ1-6; 7 bases agree with TRBD1. The CDR3 runs 18 residues. The V gene's germline CDR1 is ENHRY and CDR2 SYGVKD. The V segment lost 0 bases and the J segment 6 bases; nucleotides outside the gene matches: 11. Here the CDR3 DNA reads TGTGCCATCAGTGAGTCGGGTCGGGGAAACAGGGGTAATTCACCCCTCCACTTT. Protein product: CAISESGRGNRGNSPLHF.

This clone showed up just once. The V and J genes are TRBV4-1 and TRBJ2-7, with D tentatively TRBD2 (6 bases). The V end lost 0 bases, the J end lost 3 bases, and 12 bases lay between the germline ends. Germline loops: CDR1 MGHRA, CDR2 YSYEKL. This CDR3 is 15 amino acids long. The CDR3 loop is CASSQDTGAFYEQYF. CDR3 DNA sequence: TGCGCCAGCAGCCAAGATACGGGAGCGTTCTACGAGCAGTACTTC.

This chain uses TRBV2 with TRBJ2-2; tentative D call: TRBD1 (7 bases). CDR3 length equals 15 residues. V gave up 4 bases and J gave up 3 bases, with 12 bases separating them. Germline V gives CDR1 SNHLY, CDR2 FYNNEI. The CDR3 coding sequence is TGTGCCAGCAGTGGAACAGGGGACTACACCGGGGAGCTGTTTTTT. This gives the protein CASSGTGDYTGELFF.

The rearrangement uses TRBV12-2 and TRBJ1-2. TRBV12-2 is reported as a pseudogene. This CDR3 has 13 residues. The CDR3 here is CASRLRRAYGYTF. CDR3 DNA sequence: TGTGCAAGTCGCTTAAGGAGGGCCTATGGCTACACCTTC.

The chain carries TRBV19 and TRBJ1-5; 7 bases line up with TRBD1. The CDR3 loop spans 17 amino acids. V trimming: 2 bases; J trimming: 4 bases; junction bases outside the gene matches: 11. Germline values: CDR1 LNHDA, CDR2 SQIVND (reference sequence). CDR3 coding DNA: TGTGCCAGTAGTATACCTAGAAGTTGGACAGGAAATCAGCCCCAGCATTTT. Protein product: CASSIPRSWTGNQPQHF.

The chain carries TRBV3-1 (or the pseudogene TRBV3-2) and TRBJ1-5; D remains unclear. The CDR3 extends over 14 amino acids. V dropped 0 bases and J dropped 9 bases, with 12 bases sitting between them. Germline V CDR1 and CDR2: LGHDT, YNNKEL (reference sequence). CDR3 coding DNA: TGTGCCAGCAGCCAAGATCCCCAGGCTTGGCCCCAGCATTTT. As protein: CASSQDPQAWPQHF.

The rearrangement joins TRBV6-2 or TRBV6-3 to TRBJ1-2; 8 nucleotides agree with TRBD1. V trimming: 5 bases; J trimming: 7 bases; junction bases outside the gene matches: 6. This CDR3 has 13 residues. Per germline, CDR1 MNHEY and CDR2 SVGEGT. The CDR3 nucleotides are TGTGCCAGCAGTACGCAGGGGGCCGGTGGCTACACCTTC. It is translated as CASSTQGAGGYTF.

The rearrangement joins TRBV30 to TRBJ2-4, with 7 bases matching TRBD2. The CDR3 loop spans 14 amino acids. Per germline, CDR1 GTSNPN and CDR2 SVGIG (reference sequence). With V trimmed by 1 base and J by 8 bases, 8 bases remained unmatched. CDR3 amino acids: CAWSGESGTDIQYF. The CDR3 DNA sequence: TGTGCCTGGAGTGGAGAGAGCGGGACGGACATTCAGTACTTC.

The chain combines TRBV19 with TRBJ2-7; a possible D gene is TRBD1 (5 bases). Trimming took off 1 base at V and 3 bases at J, with 7 bases between the two ends. Germline CDR1 and CDR2: LNHDA and SQIVND (reference sequence). The CDR3 has 13 amino acids. CDR3 in amino acids: CASSIGGGYEQYF. As DNA, the CDR3 is TGTGCCAGTAGTATAGGGGGCGGCTACGAGCAGTACTTC.